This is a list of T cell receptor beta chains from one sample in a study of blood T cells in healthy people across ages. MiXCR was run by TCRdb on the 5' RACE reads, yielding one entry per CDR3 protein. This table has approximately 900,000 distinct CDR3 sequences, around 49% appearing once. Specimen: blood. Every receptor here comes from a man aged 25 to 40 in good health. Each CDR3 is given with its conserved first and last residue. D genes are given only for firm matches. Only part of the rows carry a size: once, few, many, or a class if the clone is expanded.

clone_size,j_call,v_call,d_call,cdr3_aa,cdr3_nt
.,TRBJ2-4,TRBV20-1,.,CSASRPEIGEQYF,TGCAGTGCTAGCCGTCCGGAGATCGGGGAGCAGTACTTC
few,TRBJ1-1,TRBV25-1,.,CASSSSGTKLRAFF,TGTGCCAGCAGTTCTAGCGGGACAAAATTGAGAGCTTTCTTT
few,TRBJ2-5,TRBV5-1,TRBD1,CASTSDGTGGDETQYF,TGCGCCAGCACCTCAGACGGGACAGGGGGTGATGAGACCCAGTACTTC
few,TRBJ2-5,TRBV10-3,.,CAIREKGVSETQYF,TGTGCCATCAGGGAGAAGGGAGTCTCAGAGACCCAGTACTTC
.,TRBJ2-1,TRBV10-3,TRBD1,CAIRDRPDRALDNEQFF,TGTGCCATCAGGGACCGCCCTGACAGGGCCTTAGACAATGAGCAGTTCTTC
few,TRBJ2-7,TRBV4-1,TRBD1,CATGQGYEQYF,TGCGCCACCGGACAGGGCTACGAGCAGTACTTC
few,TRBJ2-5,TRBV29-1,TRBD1,CSVQSGTAYQETQYF,TGCAGCGTTCAGTCCGGGACAGCTTACCAAGAGACCCAGTACTTC
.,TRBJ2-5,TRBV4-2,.,CASSLTRGQETQYF,TGTGCCAGCAGCCTAACTAGGGGTCAAGAGACCCAGTACTTC
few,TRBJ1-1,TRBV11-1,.,CASSRLTGITEAFF,TGTGCCAGCAGCCGCCTAACAGGGATAACTGAAGCTTTCTTT
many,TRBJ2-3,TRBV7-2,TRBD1,CASNRDRSTDTQYF,TGTGCCAGCAACCGGGACAGGAGCACAGATACGCAGTATTTT
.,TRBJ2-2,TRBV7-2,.,CASSFQGGKTGELFF,TGTGCCAGCAGCTTCCAGGGGGGAAAAACCGGGGAGCTGTTTTTT
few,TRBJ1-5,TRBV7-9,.,CASSLSGREDQPQHF,TGTGCCAGCAGCTTGTCAGGCAGGGAGGATCAGCCCCAGCATTTT
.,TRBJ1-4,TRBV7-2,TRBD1,CASTFTGTGDNEKLFF,TGTGCCAGCACCTTCACCGGGACAGGAGATAATGAAAAACTGTTTTTT
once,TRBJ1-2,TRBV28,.,CVSSLSPFLKGHGYTF,TGTGTCAGCAGTTTATCCCCATTCTTAAAGGGGCATGGCTACACCTTC
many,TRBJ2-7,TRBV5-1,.,CASSGGTLLLDSSYEQYF,TGCGCCAGCAGCGGAGGAACCCTATTATTGGACAGCTCCTACGAGCAGTACTTC
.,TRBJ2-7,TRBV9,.,CASSKSGPSYEQYF,TGTGCCAGCAGCAAGAGCGGGCCCTCCTACGAGCAGTACTTC
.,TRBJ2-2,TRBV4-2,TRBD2,CASSQVASGNTGELFF,TGTGCCAGCAGCCAAGTGGCTAGCGGCAACACCGGGGAGCTGTTTTTT
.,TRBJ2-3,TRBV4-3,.,CASSQGLQGIADTQYF,TGCGCCAGCAGCCAAGGTCTGCAGGGGATCGCAGATACGCAGTATTTT
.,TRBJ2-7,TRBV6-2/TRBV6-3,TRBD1,CASSYYGTGQDEQYF,TGTGCCAGCAGTTACTACGGGACAGGGCAGGACGAGCAGTACTTC
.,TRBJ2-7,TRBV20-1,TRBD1,CSAPGDRVVEQYF,TGCAGTGCTCCCGGAGACAGGGTGGTCGAGCAGTACTTC
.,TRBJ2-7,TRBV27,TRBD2,CASTSSGRVYEQYF,TGTGCCAGCACTTCTAGCGGGAGGGTCTACGAGCAGTACTTC
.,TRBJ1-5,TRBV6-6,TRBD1,CATEGAGVQGNQPQHF,TGTGCCACAGAGGGGGCGGGGGTTCAGGGCAATCAGCCCCAGCATTTT
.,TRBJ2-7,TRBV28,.,CASSLRGGQGIYEQYF,TGTGCCAGCAGTTTAAGGGGGGGGCAGGGAATCTACGAGCAGTACTTC
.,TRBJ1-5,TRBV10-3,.,CAISETPDGIANQPQHF,TGTGCCATCAGTGAGACTCCCGACGGGATAGCGAATCAGCCCCAGCATTTT
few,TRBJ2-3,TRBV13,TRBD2,CASNVTSGDGDTQYF,TGTGCCAGCAACGTAACTAGCGGGGACGGAGATACGCAGTATTTT
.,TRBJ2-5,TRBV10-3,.,CAISDTLSGHGWTQYF,TGTGCCATCAGTGATACCCTTTCGGGACACGGTTGGACCCAGTACTTC
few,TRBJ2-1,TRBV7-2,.,CASSFDHSARGEQFF,TGTGCCAGCAGCTTCGATCATTCAGCGAGGGGTGAGCAGTTCTTC
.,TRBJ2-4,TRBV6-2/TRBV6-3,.,CASGSRVINIQYF,TGTGCCAGCGGCTCCAGGGTTATAAACATTCAGTACTTC
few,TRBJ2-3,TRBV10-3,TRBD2,CAISTSGVDTDTQYF,TGTGCCATCAGTACGAGCGGGGTGGACACAGATACGCAGTATTTT
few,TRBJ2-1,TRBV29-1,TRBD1,CSVEWDSDYNEQFF,TGCAGCGTTGAGTGGGACAGTGATTACAATGAGCAGTTCTTC
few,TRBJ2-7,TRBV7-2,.,CASSFRVGGRLSYEQYF,TGTGCCAGCAGCTTCCGGGTTGGGGGCAGATTGTCCTACGAGCAGTACTTC
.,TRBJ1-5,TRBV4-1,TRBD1,CASRRGGTEHQPQHF,TGCGCCAGCAGACGAGGTGGGACAGAACATCAGCCCCAGCATTTT
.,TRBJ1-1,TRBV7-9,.,CASSPGERMNTEAFF,TGTGCCAGCAGCCCCGGCGAACGTATGAACACTGAAGCTTTCTTT
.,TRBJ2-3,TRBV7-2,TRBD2,CASSLLGSGVADTQYF,TGTGCCAGCAGCCTTCTTGGTAGCGGGGTTGCAGATACGCAGTATTTT
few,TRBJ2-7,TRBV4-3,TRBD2,CASSYSGTSGIYEQYF,TGCGCCAGCAGTTATTCCGGGACTAGCGGGATCTACGAGCAGTACTTC
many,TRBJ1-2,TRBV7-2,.,CASSLFSGYTF,TGTGCCAGCAGCTTATTTAGTGGCTACACCTTC
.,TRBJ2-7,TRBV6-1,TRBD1,CASRDSPGTVFEQYF,TGTGCCAGCAGGGACAGTCCCGGGACAGTTTTCGAGCAGTACTTC
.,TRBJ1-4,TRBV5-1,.,CASRATGEANEKLFF,TGCGCCAGCAGGGCCACGGGGGAGGCTAATGAAAAACTGTTTTTT
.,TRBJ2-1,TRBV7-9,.,CASRGKNVPDRSSYNEQFF,TGTGCCAGCAGGGGAAAAAATGTTCCGGACAGAAGCTCCTACAATGAGCAGTTCTTC
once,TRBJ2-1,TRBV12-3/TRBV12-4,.,CASSFRGAVQFF,TGTGCCAGCAGTTTCCGGGGGGCGGTGCAGTTCTTC
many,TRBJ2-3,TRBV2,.,CASSQGTTDTQYF,TGTGCCAGCAGTCAGGGTACCACAGATACGCAGTATTTT
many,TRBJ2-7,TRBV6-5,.,CASSYGSGTLGSYEQYF,TGTGCCAGCAGTTATGGTTCCGGGACACTGGGTTCCTACGAGCAGTACTTC
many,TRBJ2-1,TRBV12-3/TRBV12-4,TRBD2,CASSLFSGNEQFF,TGTGCCAGCAGTCTATTTAGCGGGAATGAGCAGTTCTTC
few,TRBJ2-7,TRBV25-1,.,CASSEYNEQYF,TGTGCCAGCAGTGAGTACAATGAGCAGTACTTC
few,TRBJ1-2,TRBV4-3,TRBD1,CASSQVSTGDGYTF,TGCGCCAGCAGCCAAGTATCTACAGGGGACGGCTACACCTTC
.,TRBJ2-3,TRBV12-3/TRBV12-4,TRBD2,CASSFNSGGHSSTDTQYF,TGTGCCAGCAGTTTTAATAGCGGGGGGCATTCTAGCACAGATACGCAGTATTTT
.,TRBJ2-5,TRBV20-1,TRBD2,CSARDTLAGTETQYF,TGCAGTGCTAGAGATACACTAGCGGGTACAGAGACCCAGTACTTC
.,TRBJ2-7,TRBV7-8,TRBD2,CASSKSGGASEQYF,TGTGCCAGCAGTAAAAGCGGGGGGGCGAGTGAGCAGTACTTC
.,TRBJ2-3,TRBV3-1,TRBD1,CASSRRQGASTDTQYF,TGTGCCAGCAGCCGGCGACAGGGGGCGAGCACAGATACGCAGTATTTT
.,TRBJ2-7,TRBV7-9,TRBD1,CASSQDREDYEQYF,TGTGCCAGCAGTCAGGACAGGGAGGACTACGAGCAGTACTTC
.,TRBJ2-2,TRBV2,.,CASTPYVTGELFF,TGTGCCAGCACCCCCTACGTCACCGGGGAGCTGTTTTTT
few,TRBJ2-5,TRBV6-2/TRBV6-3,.,CASSYPPVETQYF,TGTGCCAGCAGTTACCCGCCGGTTGAGACCCAGTACTTC